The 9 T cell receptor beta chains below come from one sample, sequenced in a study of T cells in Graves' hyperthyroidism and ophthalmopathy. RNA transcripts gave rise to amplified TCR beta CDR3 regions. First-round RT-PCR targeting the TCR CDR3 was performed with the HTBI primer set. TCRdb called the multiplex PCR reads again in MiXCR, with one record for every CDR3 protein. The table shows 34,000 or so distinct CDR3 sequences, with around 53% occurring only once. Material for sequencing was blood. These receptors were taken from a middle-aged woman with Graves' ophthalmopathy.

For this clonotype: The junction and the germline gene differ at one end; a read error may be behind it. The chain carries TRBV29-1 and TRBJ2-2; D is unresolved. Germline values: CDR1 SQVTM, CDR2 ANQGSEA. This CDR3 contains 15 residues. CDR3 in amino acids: CSVEVATSNTGELFF. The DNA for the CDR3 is TGCAGCGTTGAAGTCGCCACCTCGAACACTGGGGAGCTGTTTTTT.

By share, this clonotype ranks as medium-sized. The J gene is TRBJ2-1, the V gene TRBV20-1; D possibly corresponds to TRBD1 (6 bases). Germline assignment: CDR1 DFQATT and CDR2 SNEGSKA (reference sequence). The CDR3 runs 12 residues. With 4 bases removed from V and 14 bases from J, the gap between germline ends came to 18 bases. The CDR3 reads CSANPTGYFEFF. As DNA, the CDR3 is TGCAGTGCTAACCCAACAGGGTATTTCGAGTTCTTC.

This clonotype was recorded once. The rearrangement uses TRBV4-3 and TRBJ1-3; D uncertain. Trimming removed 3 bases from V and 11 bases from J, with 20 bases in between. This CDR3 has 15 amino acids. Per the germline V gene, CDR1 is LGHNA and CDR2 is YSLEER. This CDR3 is CASSHGPLAGDPIYF. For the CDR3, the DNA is TGCGCCAGCAGCCACGGCCCCCTAGCGGGAGACCCCATATATTTT.

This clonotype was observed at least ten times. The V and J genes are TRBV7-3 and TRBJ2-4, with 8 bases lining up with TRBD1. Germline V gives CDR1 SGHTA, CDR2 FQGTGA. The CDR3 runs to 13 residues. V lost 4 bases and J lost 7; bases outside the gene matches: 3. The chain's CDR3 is CASSSDRGNIQYF. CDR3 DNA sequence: TGTGCCAGCAGCTCCGACAGGGGTAACATTCAGTACTTC. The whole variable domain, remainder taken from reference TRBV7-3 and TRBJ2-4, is GAGVSQTPSNKVTEKGKYVELRCDPISGHTALYWYRQSLGQGPEFLIYFQGTGAADDSGLPNDRFFAVRPEGSVSTLKIQRTERGDSAVYLCASSSDRGNIQYFGAGTRLSVL.

The CDR3 DNA sequence: TGTGCCAGCAGTATAGGGGGGCCGAACACTGAAGCTTTCTTT. It yields the protein CASSIGGPNTEAFF. The rearrangement joins TRBV28 to TRBJ1-1, with D possibly being TRBD1 (6 bases). The CDR3 extends over 14 amino acids. Germline V gene lookup returns CDR1 MDHEN and CDR2 SYDVKM. V was clipped by 5 bases and J by 1 base, with 11 bases between them.

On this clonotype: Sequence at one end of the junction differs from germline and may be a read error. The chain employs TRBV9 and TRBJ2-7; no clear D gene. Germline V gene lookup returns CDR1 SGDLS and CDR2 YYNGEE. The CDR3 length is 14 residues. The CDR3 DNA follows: TGTGCCAGCATCGTAGATAGTGACGCCTATGAGCAGTACTTC. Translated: CASIVDSDAYEQYF.

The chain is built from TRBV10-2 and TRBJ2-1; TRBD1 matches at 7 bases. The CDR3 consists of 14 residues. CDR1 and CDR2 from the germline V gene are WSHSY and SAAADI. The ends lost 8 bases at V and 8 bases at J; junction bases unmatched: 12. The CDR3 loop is CASGQVTGYDEQFF. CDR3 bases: TGCGCCAGCGGCCAAGTGACAGGGTACGATGAGCAGTTCTTC.

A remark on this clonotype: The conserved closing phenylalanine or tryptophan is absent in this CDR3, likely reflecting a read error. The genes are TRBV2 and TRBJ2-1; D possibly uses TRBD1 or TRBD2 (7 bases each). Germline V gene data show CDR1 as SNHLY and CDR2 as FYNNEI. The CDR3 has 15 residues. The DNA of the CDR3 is TGTGCCAGCAGCGAGGGCAGGGGGGGCTACAGTGAGCAGTTCCCC. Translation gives CASSEGRGGYSEQFP.

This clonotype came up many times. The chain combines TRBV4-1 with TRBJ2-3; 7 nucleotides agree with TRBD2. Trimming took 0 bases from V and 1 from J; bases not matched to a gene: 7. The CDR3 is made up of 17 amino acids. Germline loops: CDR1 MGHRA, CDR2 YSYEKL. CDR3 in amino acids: CASSQDPAGDRTDTQYF. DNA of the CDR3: TGCGCCAGCAGCCAAGATCCGGCGGGAGATCGCACAGATACGCAGTATTTT.